A few counts support the clone carrying this T cell receptor beta chain. Its antigen is not identified. Clones were sequenced by immunoSEQ multiplex PCR, and TCRdb holds only the in-frame ones, with some missing. The sample carries just under 75,000 clones, around 70% recorded once. Cultured cells yielded isolated CD4+ T cells after 10 days. Either the BNT162b2 or mRNA-1273 vaccine was given to participants in two doses. A half-medium replacement with IL-2 medium was carried out on days 3 and 7. Germline assignment: CDR1 LGHDT and CDR2 YNNKEL (reference sequence). Deletions cut 2 bases from V and 2 bases from J, with 14 bases between. The CDR3 totals 16 residues. The data are from a study of vaccination effects on CD4 cells after COVID-19. At the level of the study: Researchers obtained post-vaccine samples at a median of 72 days past the second dose.

Overall study findings and caveats: Few convalescent patients and no early post-infection timepoints were included in the study. Both infection-induced and vaccine-induced clones contracted markedly at late post-vaccination timepoints.

This TCR came from a human donor who received a COVID-19 vaccine. The sample in question was CD4+ T cells from PBMCs cultured without peptide, obtained after COVID-19 vaccination. The rearrangement uses TRBV3-1 (or the pseudogene TRBV3-2) and TRBJ2-3; a weak D match, TRBD2 (6 bases). The CDR3 region is CASSQRTNEHTDTQYF. CDR3 DNA sequence: TGTGCCAGCAGCCAAAGGACTAACGAGCACACAGATACGCAGTATTTT.